This passage covers 21 T cell receptor beta chains from one sample sequenced in a study of T cell responses to AZD1222 COVID-19 vaccine. Sequencing used immunoSEQ multiplex PCR; TCRdb keeps in-frame clones, though not all of them. The sample contains approximately 110,000 clones, under 90% of which appear only once. Material: peripheral blood, obtained on day 0 of AZD1222 vaccination. These receptors came from an adult in good health.

The rearrangement joins TRBV27 to TRBJ1-6, with TRBD1 matching over 7 bases. J gave up 6 bases and V 4 bases, and 3 bases lay outside the gene matches. The CDR3 is 14 residues long. The germline CDR1 and CDR2 sequences are MNHEY and SMNVEV (reference sequence). CDR3 sequence: CASSWGQPNSPLHF. CDR3 DNA sequence: TGTGCCAGCAGTTGGGGACAGCCTAATTCACCCCTCCACTTT.

A single count supports this clone. The chain is built from TRBV2 and TRBJ2-3, with a tentative D call TRBD2 (6 bases). Trimming took 6 bases from V and 0 from J, leaving 10 bases between them. CDR3 size: 14 residues. Germline CDR1 reads SNHLY; CDR2 reads FYNNEI. The CDR3 here is CASRAGRSTDTQYF. CDR3 DNA sequence: TGTGCCAGCAGGGCGGGACGAAGCACAGATACGCAGTATTTT.

The chain recombines TRBV6-5 with TRBJ2-5; the D call may be TRBD1 or TRBD2 (5 bases each). This CDR3 spans 16 amino acids. Trimming pared 0 bases from V and 4 bases from J, leaving 15 bases between. Germline-derived CDR1 and CDR2 are MNHEY and SVGAGI. The CDR3 sequence: CASSYSRGREGETQYF. The CDR3 DNA follows: TGTGCCAGCAGTTACTCGAGGGGCAGGGAAGGAGAGACCCAGTACTTC.

V is TRBV10-3 and J is TRBJ1-1; D perhaps matches TRBD1 (6 bases). CDR1 is ENHRY and CDR2 is SYGVKD in the germline V gene. Trimming shortened V by 6 bases and J by 6 bases, and 23 bases separated the two germline ends. The CDR3 is made up of 16 amino acids. The CDR3 DNA follows: TGTGCCATCAGGTCCGGGACAAGGCCCCTGGTGGCTGAAGCTTTCTTT. Its translation: CAIRSGTRPLVAEAFF.

J is TRBJ2-1 and V is TRBV5-4; TRBD2 aligns across 13 bases. Germline V gene sequence: CDR1 SGHNT, CDR2 YYREEE (reference sequence). J lost 0 bases, V lost 4 bases, and 4 bases had no gene match. CDR3 size: 17 residues. The CDR3 loop is CASSTGLAGASYNEQFF. Written as DNA, the CDR3 is TGTGCCAGCAGCACCGGACTAGCGGGGGCCTCCTACAATGAGCAGTTCTTC. Based on the CDR3 plus reference TRBV5-4 and TRBJ2-1, the full variable domain is ETGVTQSPTHLIKTRGQQVTLRCSSQSGHNTVSWYQQALGQGPQFIFQYYREEENGRGNFPPRFSGLQFPNYSSELNVNALELDDSALYLCASSTGLAGASYNEQFFGPGTRLTVL.

Only one count was recorded for this clone. The chain is built from TRBV19 and TRBJ1-1; no clear D. V shed 9 bases and J shed 1 base, with 9 bases lying between them. Looked up from germline, CDR1 is LNHDA and CDR2 is SQIVND (reference sequence). There are 12 residues in the CDR3. The CDR3: CASGPGNTEAFF. In DNA form, the CDR3 reads TGTGCCAGCGGCCCAGGGAACACTGAAGCTTTCTTT.

This clone was recorded a few times. The chain carries TRBV5-5 and TRBJ1-6; tentatively, D is TRBD1 (6 bases). The CDR3 totals 16 residues. Germline values: CDR1 SGHKS, CDR2 YYEKEE (reference sequence). V was clipped by 1 base and J by 8 bases, with 16 bases between them. This CDR3 is CASSLIIAGDYSPLHF. CDR3 nucleotide sequence: TGTGCCAGCAGCTTGATCATCGCAGGGGATTATTCACCCCTCCACTTT.

The CDR3 loop reads CASSVGSFVGTGELFF. In nucleotides, the CDR3 is TGCGCCAGCAGTGTGGGGTCCTTTGTGGGCACCGGGGAGCTGTTTTTT. The chain employs TRBV5-1 and TRBJ2-2; D not certain. V lost 5 bases and J 4 bases, leaving 18 bases between the germline ends. Germline V lookup: CDR1 SGHRS, CDR2 YFSETQ. CDR3 length: 16 residues.

The gene calls are TRBV7-8 and TRBJ2-7; no reliable D call. V was pared by 5 bases and J by 5 bases, with 22 bases between. The CDR3 has 16 residues. Germline V gene sequence: CDR1 SGHVS, CDR2 FQNEAQ. The CDR3 nucleotides read TGTGCCAGCAGCAAACCCCTTGCGGCGCTACCTGACGAGCAGTACTTC. Amino acids: CASSKPLAALPDEQYF.

This chain connects TRBV11-2 to TRBJ2-3; no reliable D call. Germline V gene data show CDR1 as SGHAT and CDR2 as FQNNGV. Trimming left V 0 bases short and J 2 bases short, with 0 bases between. This CDR3 is built from 12 residues. The CDR3 sequence: CASSLDTDTQYF. The CDR3 nucleotides are TGTGCCAGCAGCTTAGACACAGATACGCAGTATTTT. Full variable domain (rest looked up from reference TRBV11-2 and TRBJ2-3): EAGVAQSPRYKIIEKRQSVAFWCNPISGHATLYWYQQILGQGPKLLIQFQNNGVVDDSQLPKDRFSAERLKGVDSTLKIQPAKLEDSAVYLCASSLDTDTQYFGPGTRLTVL.

The chain uses TRBV6-5 and TRBJ2-7; 9 nucleotides agree with TRBD2. V shed 0 bases, J shed 0 bases, and the junction held 3 bases outside the gene matches. CDR3 length: 16 amino acids. Germline values: CDR1 MNHEY, CDR2 SVGAGI. The CDR3: CASSYSSGGSSYEQYF. The CDR3 DNA is TGTGCCAGCAGTTACTCTAGCGGGGGCAGCTCCTACGAGCAGTACTTC.

This rearrangement joins TRBV27 to TRBJ1-6; D might be TRBD1 (6 bases). The germline V gene encodes CDR1 MNHEY and CDR2 SMNVEV (reference sequence). The CDR3 sequence is 15 residues long. The germline V and J ends were trimmed by 5 bases and 9 bases, with 17 bases remaining between them. The CDR3 spells CASSPDGRGGSPLHF. DNA of the CDR3: TGTGCCAGCAGTCCCGACGGGAGAGGGGGTTCACCCCTCCACTTT.

In DNA form, the CDR3 reads TGTGCCAGCAGCCGGACAGGGGCGCGGGCCAAAAACATTCAGTACTTC. It yields the protein CASSRTGARAKNIQYF. The rearrangement uses TRBV28 and TRBJ2-4; 9 bases fit TRBD1. With 6 bases clipped from V and 1 base from J, the junction kept 7 bases outside the gene matches. Germline V gives CDR1 MDHEN, CDR2 SYDVKM. The CDR3 covers 16 residues.

This rearrangement joins TRBV5-1 to TRBJ1-2; D perhaps matches TRBD1 (5 bases). The V end lost 2 bases, the J end lost 4 bases, and 9 bases lay between the germline ends. The CDR3 is made up of 13 amino acids. Germline CDR1 and CDR2: SGHRS and YFSETQ. This CDR3 is CASSFDSSYGYTF. In DNA form, the CDR3 reads TGCGCCAGCAGCTTCGACAGCAGCTATGGCTACACCTTC.

This clone has just one count. The chain combines TRBV5-4 with TRBJ2-6, with TRBD1 matching 9 bases. Germline V gene data show CDR1 as SGHNT and CDR2 as YYREEE (reference sequence). V shed 0 bases and J 0 bases; nucleotides not matched to a gene: 4. There are 18 residues in the CDR3. The CDR3 is CASSLVGTGFSGANVLTF. DNA of the CDR3: TGTGCCAGCAGCTTGGTTGGGACAGGGTTCTCTGGGGCCAACGTCCTGACTTTC.

The chain links TRBV30 to TRBJ2-6; no firm D call. The CDR3 sequence is 15 residues long. Germline V CDR1 and CDR2: GTSNPN, SVGIG (reference sequence). V was clipped by 2 bases and J by 0 bases, with 8 bases between them. The CDR3 DNA follows: TGTGCCTGGAGTCGGCAAAACTCTGGGGCCAACGTCCTGACTTTC. Amino acids: CAWSRQNSGANVLTF.

The gene calls are TRBV21-1 and TRBJ1-2. TRBV21-1 is reported as a pseudogene. The CDR3 contains 17 residues. The CDR3, as DNA: TGTGCCAGCAGCAAAGAACGAGGCCGGGGAACTAGGACCGGCTACACCTTC. Amino acid sequence: CASSKERGRGTRTGYTF.

This rearrangement joins TRBV5-1 to TRBJ2-1; the match to TRBD2 covers 14 bases. The CDR3 runs to 18 residues. The V gene's germline CDR1 is SGHRS and CDR2 YFSETQ. The V and J ends lost 1 base and 6 bases, in that order; junction bases with no gene match: 9. The CDR3 sequence is CASSLFGTSGRQGNEQFF. The CDR3 DNA sequence: TGCGCCAGCAGCTTGTTTGGGACTAGCGGGAGACAGGGCAATGAGCAGTTCTTC.

The chain links TRBV30 to TRBJ2-1, with TRBD1 matching 8 bases. CDR3 length: 14 amino acids. Trimming at V came to 4 bases and at J to 8 bases, leaving 10 bases not matched to a gene. Germline loops: CDR1 GTSNPN, CDR2 SVGIG (reference sequence). The CDR3 region has the DNA TGTGCCTGGAATGGTTGGACAGGGCGCGATGAGCAGTTCTTC. Encoded protein: CAWNGWTGRDEQFF.

The chain couples TRBV2 to TRBJ2-5; 8 nucleotides agree with TRBD2. After removal of 4 bases from V and 5 bases from J, the junction contained 6 bases not matched to a gene. The CDR3 length is 14 residues. CDR1 SNHLY and CDR2 FYNNEI come from the germline V gene. As DNA, the CDR3 is TGTGCCAGCAGTGGTGGGACTAGTGCTGAGACCCAGTACTTC. Its protein is CASSGGTSAETQYF.

J is TRBJ2-1 and V is TRBV9, with a possible D match to TRBD2 (6 bases). V was trimmed by 7 bases and J by 7 bases, leaving 6 bases between them. The CDR3 extends over 10 amino acids. The V gene's germline CDR1 is SGDLS and CDR2 YYNGEE. CDR3 residues: CASAGNEQFF. CDR3 in DNA: TGTGCCAGCGCGGGAAATGAGCAGTTCTTC.